This entry features one T cell receptor (beta chain) sequence. This entry comes from a study of T cell changes during pregnancy in multiple sclerosis. Here immunoSEQ multiplex PCR was the method, and the copy in TCRdb shows in-frame clones only, minus some. The sample shows fewer than 90,000 clones, roughly nine tenths of them seen only once. Germline V CDR1 and CDR2: MGHRA, YSYEKL. The ends were cut back, 3 bases at V and 3 bases at J, with 11 bases in the middle. This CDR3 spans 14 amino acids. The specimen was peripheral blood, collected in the second trimester of pregnancy. This TCR derives from a female donor with multiple sclerosis, enrolled in a pregnancy study. The gene calls are TRBV4-1 and TRBJ1-2; D is uncertain. CDR3 in amino acids: CASSHEGDHYGYTF. The CDR3 DNA sequence: TGCGCCAGCAGCCACGAAGGAGACCACTATGGCTACACCTTC.